The rows below give T cell receptor beta chains drawn from one sample of a study of early T cells in non-severe SARS-CoV-2 infection. One entry per CDR3 protein results from TCRdb running MiXCR on the 5' RACE reads. This sample has 50,000 to 65,000 distinct CDR3 sequences; around 8.9% occur once, and the top ten carry 17%. What was sequenced was whole blood. These receptors were taken from an adult who was a healthcare worker with PCR-confirmed SARS-CoV-2 infection or an uninfected control (not recorded which). Both conserved end residues are part of each CDR3. The D gene is left open where the match is weak. Size tells how often a clone was seen (once, few, many) or the class of an expanded clone, and some rows leave it out.

- - TRBJ1-2 TRBV6-2/TRBV6-3 TGTGCCAGCAGTTACTCCAACCCGCTTGGCTACACCTTC CASSYSNPLGYTF
- - TRBJ2-7 TRBV7-2 TGTGCCAGCAGCCGCGCGGGCACCCTCTACGAGCAGTACTTC CASSRAGTLYEQYF
TRBD2 many TRBJ2-7 TRBV4-1 TGCGCCAGCAGCCAAGTGGTAGCGGGAGGGACCTACGAGCAGTACTTC CASSQVVAGGTYEQYF
- many TRBJ2-1 TRBV20-1 TGCAGTGCTAGTATCCTAGCGCGGTCCTACAATGAGCAGTTCTTC CSASILARSYNEQFF
- few TRBJ2-7 TRBV28 TGTGCCAGCAGGCCTCAGGGCCTGTCCTACGAGCAGTACTTC CASRPQGLSYEQYF
- many TRBJ2-7 TRBV7-3 TGTGCCAGCAGCTTAACCGGGGGCTTACTAGTGTACGAGCAGTACTTC CASSLTGGLLVYEQYF
- few TRBJ2-5 TRBV7-2 TGTGCCAGCAGCCTGGGCAATCAGGGGACCCAGTACTTC CASSLGNQGTQYF
TRBD2 many TRBJ2-3 TRBV6-2/TRBV6-3 TGTGCCAGCAGGCCCGGACTAGCGGGACGCCCAGATACGCAGTATTTT CASRPGLAGRPDTQYF
- - TRBJ2-5 TRBV4-3 TGCGCCAGCAGCCAAGGAAGCCAAGAGACCCAGTACTTC CASSQGSQETQYF
- - TRBJ1-6 TRBV5-5 TGTGCCAGCAGCAACGACAGTAATTCACCCCTCCACTTT CASSNDSNSPLHF
- many TRBJ2-7 TRBV4-1 TGCGCCAGCAGCCCGAGGATCATAGAATCCTCCGAGCAGTACTTC CASSPRIIESSEQYF
- many TRBJ2-3 TRBV7-8 TGTGCCAGCAGCTTAGAGGGCACAGATACGCAGTATTTT CASSLEGTDTQYF
TRBD1 many TRBJ1-3 TRBV10-3 TGTGCCATCAGCCCGGGACAGGACCTAAACACCATATATTTT CAISPGQDLNTIYF
- many TRBJ1-5 TRBV6-6 TGTGCCAGCAGTCAGGACGGCGCAAATCAGCCCCAGCATTTT CASSQDGANQPQHF
- few TRBJ2-3 TRBV29-1 TGCAGCTCACTACACGTAGATACGCAGTATTTT CSSLHVDTQYF
- - TRBJ1-1 TRBV18 TGTGCCAGCTCACCGCGCAGGGTAAACACTGAAGCTTTCTTT CASSPRRVNTEAFF
- few TRBJ2-1 TRBV20-1 TGCAGTGCCATAAACAATGAGCAGTTCTTC CSAINNEQFF
- many TRBJ2-5 TRBV28 TGTGCCAGCACCCTTGGGCTGAACCAAGAGACCCAGTACTTC CASTLGLNQETQYF
- many TRBJ2-1 TRBV12-3/TRBV12-4 TGTGCCAGCGCACGATTCTCCTACAATGAGCAGTTCTTC CASARFSYNEQFF
TRBD2 few TRBJ2-3 TRBV7-8 TGTGCCAGCAGCTTGTTCACTAGCGGGAGGGGTAATACGCAGTATTTT CASSLFTSGRGNTQYF
- many TRBJ2-2 TRBV7-6 TGTGCCAGCAGCATACCGTGGACTCCCCGAGGCACCGGGGAGCTGTTTTTT CASSIPWTPRGTGELFF
- many TRBJ2-6 TRBV10-3 TGTGCCATCCTCGGGGCTGCTGGGGCCAACGTCCTGACTTTC CAILGAAGANVLTF
TRBD1 - TRBJ2-5 TRBV7-2 TGTGCCAGCACCCCCGGGACAGAAGAGACCCAGTACTTC CASTPGTEETQYF
- - TRBJ1-3 TRBV27 TGTGCCAGCAGTTCAGAGCCTGGAAACACCATATATTTT CASSSEPGNTIYF
TRBD1 many TRBJ1-1 TRBV12-5 TGTGCTAGTGGCACCGACAGGGCCAACACTGAAGCTTTCTTT CASGTDRANTEAFF
- - TRBJ2-5 TRBV7-9 TGTGCCAGCAACCCCCGGGGCGTCATAGAGACCCAGTACTTC CASNPRGVIETQYF
TRBD1 - TRBJ2-7 TRBV28 TGTGCCAGCAGTTTTTTCGGGACAGGGTATTTGAGGGAGCAGTACTTC CASSFFGTGYLREQYF
- many TRBJ1-2 TRBV5-4 TGTGCCAGCAGTCTACAGGGTTCTAACTATGGCTACACCTTC CASSLQGSNYGYTF
- few TRBJ2-3 TRBV6-4 TGTGCCAGCAGTGACTCAGGCGGCCGCACAGATACGCAGTATTTT CASSDSGGRTDTQYF
- few TRBJ1-2 TRBV15 TGTGCCACCAGCCTCTCGGCAGCAACTTTCTATGGCTACACCTTC CATSLSAATFYGYTF
- many TRBJ1-1 TRBV4-3 TGCGCCAGCAGCCAAGAAGGTCGGGGTAGTGAAGCTTTCTTT CASSQEGRGSEAFF
- - TRBJ2-4 TRBV7-9 TGTGCCAGCGGAGAACCGGGACCGATGTACTTC CASGEPGPMYF
- medium-sized TRBJ1-5 TRBV20-1 TGCAGTGCTAGTCACGGGCCTAGCAATCAGCCCCAGCATTTT CSASHGPSNQPQHF
- many TRBJ2-4 TRBV12-3/TRBV12-4 TGTGCCAGCAGTTTGCATGGAGCCAAAAACATTCAGTACTTC CASSLHGAKNIQYF
- few TRBJ1-3 TRBV12-3/TRBV12-4 TGTGCCAGCAGTTTTTTGCCGCCTGGAAACACCATATATTTT CASSFLPPGNTIYF
- - TRBJ2-3 TRBV6-6 TGTGCCAGCATCTTCTGGGGGTCCTCCGACCGAAGGATCACAGATACGCAGTATTTT CASIFWGSSDRRITDTQYF
- - TRBJ2-3 TRBV9 TGTGCCAGCGCCCGGGACCCTGGGACAGATACGCAGTATTTT CASARDPGTDTQYF
- few TRBJ2-6 TRBV6-5 TGTGCCAGCAGTTATCTAACACGACTAACTGGGGCCAACGTCCTGACTTTC CASSYLTRLTGANVLTF
TRBD2 many TRBJ2-1 TRBV19 TGTGCCAGTAGTATAAGGACTAGCGGGGGGAGCTCCTACAATGAGCAGTTCTTC CASSIRTSGGSSYNEQFF
- many TRBJ1-6 TRBV27 TGTGCCAGCCAATCGACAGGCCCTAATTCACCCCTCCACTTT CASQSTGPNSPLHF
- few TRBJ2-7 TRBV19 TGTGCCAGTAGTATACCGGGACGCGCCTACGAGCAGTACTTC CASSIPGRAYEQYF
TRBD1 few TRBJ2-7 TRBV12-3/TRBV12-4 TGTGCCAGCAGTCGGACAGGGATCTCCTACGAGCAGTACTTC CASSRTGISYEQYF
- - TRBJ2-5 TRBV29-1 TGCAGCGGGCGAGAGACCCAGTACTTC CSGRETQYF
TRBD1 many TRBJ2-1 TRBV5-1 TGCGCCAGCAGCTCCCGAGGACAGGGCGACAATGAGCAGTTCTTC CASSSRGQGDNEQFF
TRBD2 - TRBJ2-1 TRBV25-1 TGTGCCAGCAGTGAATTCGGGCCTAGCGGGAGAGCCTACAATGAGCAGTTCTTC CASSEFGPSGRAYNEQFF
TRBD1 many TRBJ2-7 TRBV6-6 TGTGCCAGCAGTGACGGACAGGGGGCCTACGAGCAGTACTTC CASSDGQGAYEQYF
TRBD2 many TRBJ2-3 TRBV7-9 TGTGCCAGCAGCTTAGCCTCCGGGACTAGAGATTCTAATACGCAGTATTTT CASSLASGTRDSNTQYF
- - TRBJ1-5 TRBV20-1 TGCAGTGCTTCCCCCGCAGGGCCCCCACATCAGCCCCAGCATTTT CSASPAGPPHQPQHF
- - TRBJ2-7 TRBV7-9 TGTGCCAGCAGCCCGGAGACTAGTTTCCCCACTAAGGGTGAGCAGTACTTC CASSPETSFPTKGEQYF
TRBD2 - TRBJ2-1 TRBV28 TGTGCCAGCAGTTTAAGGAGTAAGGGACTAGCGGGAGATGAGCAGTTCTTC CASSLRSKGLAGDEQFF
TRBD1 few TRBJ2-4 TRBV5-1 TGCGCCAGCAGCAACGGACAGGGTAACATTCAGTACTTC CASSNGQGNIQYF
- many TRBJ1-6 TRBV12-3/TRBV12-4 TGTGCCAGCAGTCCCGGGGGGACCTATAATTCACCCCTCCACTTT CASSPGGTYNSPLHF
TRBD1 many TRBJ1-2 TRBV27 TGTGCCAGCAGTCTACAGAGACAGGGGGCAAATGGCTACACCTTC CASSLQRQGANGYTF